Listed below are T cell receptor beta chains from one sample, sequenced in a study of blood T cell repertoires in COVID-19. Sequencing was performed with immunoSEQ multiplex PCR; in TCRdb, only in-frame clones are kept and a portion is missing. The table shows 350,000 to 450,000 clones, with roughly 85% occurring only once. The sequencing sample was made of peripheral blood. The origin of the receptors is a young woman with acute or convalescent COVID-19. Both conserved end residues are part of each CDR3. Each record gives: V gene, J gene, clone size, D gene, CDR3 protein, CDR3 DNA. D genes are given only for firm matches. A clone size is listed for some rows: how often the clone was seen (once, few, many), or a class if it is expanded.

>TRBV4-2|TRBJ1-1|.|TRBD1
CASSQVTGGLNTEAFF
TGTGCCAGCAGCCAAGTTACAGGGGGCTTGAACACTGAAGCTTTCTTT
>TRBV6-5|TRBJ1-1|.|TRBD1
CASRSTGDTEAFF
TGTGCCAGCAGGTCGACAGGGGACACTGAAGCTTTCTTT
>TRBV15|TRBJ1-1|.|.
CATSRLQGQDTEAFF
TGTGCCACCAGCAGATTACAGGGTCAAGACACTGAAGCTTTCTTT
>TRBV7-9|TRBJ2-5|.|TRBD2
CATPTSGGEETQYF
TGTGCCACTCCGACTAGCGGCGGGGAAGAGACCCAGTACTTC
>TRBV6-5|TRBJ2-1|.|TRBD2
CAPEPPGGASNEQFF
TGTGCCCCCGAACCCCCCGGGGGGGCCTCGAATGAGCAGTTCTTC
>TRBV6-2/TRBV6-3|TRBJ1-1|.|.
CASSYGRVTEAFF
TGTGCCAGCAGTTACGGGCGAGTGACTGAAGCTTTCTTT
>TRBV28|TRBJ1-3|.|.
CASSPGQFGNTIYF
TGTGCCAGCAGTCCCGGACAATTTGGAAACACCATATATTTT
>TRBV28|TRBJ1-1|.|.
CASSFPRRGRNTEAFF
TGTGCCAGCAGTTTCCCCAGACGTGGGAGGAACACTGAAGCTTTCTTT
>TRBV6-6|TRBJ1-1|.|.
CASSYSGSGEGEAFF
TGTGCCAGCAGTTACTCCGGCTCGGGGGAAGGTGAAGCTTTCTTT
>TRBV14|TRBJ2-3|.|TRBD2
CASSRLIGLGVTDTQYF
TGTGCCAGCAGCCGGCTAATCGGACTAGGCGTTACAGATACGCAGTATTTT
>TRBV6-6|TRBJ1-6|.|TRBD1
CASSYGDRGHSPLHF
TGTGCCAGCAGTTACGGGGACAGGGGGCACTCACCCCTCCACTTT
>TRBV5-6|TRBJ1-4|.|TRBD1
CASSFDRVNEKLFF
TGTGCCAGCAGCTTTGACAGGGTTAATGAAAAACTGTTTTTT
>TRBV4-2|TRBJ1-4|.|.
CASSQGVQYAATNEKLFF
TGTGCCAGCAGCCAAGGCGTACAGTACGCCGCAACTAATGAAAAACTGTTTTTT
>TRBV3-1/TRBV3-2|TRBJ2-7|many|.
CASSRTQGYEQYF
TGTGCCAGCAGCCGCACACAGGGATACGAGCAGTACTTC
>TRBV2|TRBJ1-5|.|TRBD1
CASSSDRGSNQPQHF
TGTGCCAGCAGTTCGGACAGGGGGAGCAATCAGCCCCAGCATTTT
>TRBV7-3|TRBJ2-1|once|TRBD2
CASSSAGGPHEQFF
TGTGCCAGCAGCTCAGCGGGAGGGCCCCATGAGCAGTTCTTC
>TRBV3-1/TRBV3-2|TRBJ2-1|.|TRBD2
CASSGRGGPYYNEQFF
TGTGCCAGCAGTGGGAGGGGTGGACCATACTACAATGAGCAGTTCTTC
>TRBV7-9|TRBJ1-4|few|.
CASSFLEGANEKLFF
TGTGCCAGCAGCTTCCTTGAGGGGGCTAATGAAAAACTGTTTTTT
>TRBV7-9|TRBJ2-7|.|TRBD2
CAVVGGRANPTYEQYF
TGTGCCGTCGTCGGCGGGAGGGCCAATCCCACCTACGAGCAGTACTTC
>TRBV27|TRBJ2-1|.|TRBD1
CASKKGQGGNEQFF
TGTGCCAGCAAAAAGGGACAGGGGGGCAATGAGCAGTTCTTC
>TRBV7-6|TRBJ2-7|.|.
CASSLDGGGNYEQYF
TGTGCCAGCAGCTTAGACGGTGGAGGTAACTACGAGCAGTACTTC
>TRBV30|TRBJ1-1|.|TRBD1
CAWSWTGRTEAFF
TGTGCCTGGTCCTGGACAGGCCGGACTGAAGCTTTCTTT
>TRBV5-5|TRBJ2-3|.|.
CASSSPRSTDTQYF
TGTGCCAGCAGTTCTCCACGGAGCACAGATACGCAGTATTTT
>TRBV6-5|TRBJ1-1|few|TRBD1
CASSFVTGGTEAFF
TGTGCCAGCAGTTTCGTTACAGGGGGCACTGAAGCTTTCTTT
>TRBV3-1/TRBV3-2|TRBJ1-6|.|.
CASSQGGGRSPLHF
TGTGCCAGCAGCCAAGGCGGGGGCCGGTCACCCCTCCACTTT
>TRBV2|TRBJ1-1|.|TRBD1
CASSEFGGGNTEAFF
TGTGCCAGCAGTGAATTCGGAGGGGGCAACACTGAAGCTTTCTTT
>TRBV28|TRBJ2-1|.|.
CASSSVFDRTYNEQFF
TGTGCCAGCAGTTCGGTTTTCGACAGAACCTACAATGAGCAGTTCTTC
>TRBV5-1|TRBJ2-5|few|.
CASSLSVGDQETQYF
TGCGCCAGCAGCCTGTCTGTAGGGGACCAAGAGACCCAGTACTTC
>TRBV6-5|TRBJ1-3|.|.
CASRNRGLGNTIYF
TGTGCCAGCAGAAATAGGGGTCTAGGAAACACCATATATTTT
>TRBV28|TRBJ1-1|few|.
CASSLKNRVTEAFF
TGTGCCAGCAGTTTAAAAAACAGGGTCACTGAAGCTTTCTTT
>TRBV2|TRBJ2-7|.|TRBD1
CASKTGIRYEQYF
TGTGCCAGCAAGACAGGGATCCGCTACGAGCAGTACTTC
>TRBV6-5|TRBJ2-1|.|TRBD1
CASRGQGLYNEQFF
TGTGCCAGCAGGGGACAGGGATTATACAATGAGCAGTTCTTC
>TRBV27|TRBJ1-2|.|.
CASSLMTGSYGYTF
TGTGCCAGCAGCCTCATGACAGGATCCTATGGCTACACCTTC
>TRBV12-3/TRBV12-4|TRBJ1-5|.|.
CASGGGFNQPQHF
TGTGCCAGCGGGGGAGGGTTCAATCAGCCCCAGCATTTT
>TRBV3-1/TRBV3-2|TRBJ2-1|.|.
CASSQLLEGGQFF
TGTGCCAGCAGCCAGCTCCTAGAGGGCGGGCAGTTCTTC
>TRBV5-5|TRBJ1-2|.|TRBD1
CASSSGTGAIYGYTF
TGTGCCAGCAGCTCCGGGACAGGGGCCATCTATGGCTACACCTTC
>TRBV6-5|TRBJ1-5|.|TRBD1
CATSLTGGLPQPQHF
TGTGCCACTTCACTAACAGGGGGCTTACCCCAGCCCCAGCATTTT
>TRBV7-2|TRBJ1-1|few|TRBD1
CASSLGQLNTEAFF
TGTGCCAGCAGCCTGGGACAGCTGAACACTGAAGCTTTCTTT
>TRBV3-1/TRBV3-2|TRBJ1-2|.|.
CASSRSDTDYGYTF
TGTGCCAGCAGCCGCTCAGACACAGACTATGGCTACACCTTC
>TRBV5-1|TRBJ2-7|.|TRBD1
CASSFASGTGTYEQYF
TGCGCCAGCAGCTTTGCCTCCGGGACAGGGACATACGAGCAGTACTTC
>TRBV24-1|TRBJ2-2|once|TRBD1
CATSDLGTGSTGELFF
TGTGCCACCAGTGACTTAGGGACAGGGTCGACCGGGGAGCTGTTTTTT
>TRBV2|TRBJ1-1|.|TRBD1
CASSETWGQGTEAFF
TGTGCCAGCAGTGAAACTTGGGGACAGGGCACTGAAGCTTTCTTT
>TRBV9|TRBJ2-1|.|.
CASSPNPGSSYNEQFF
TGTGCCAGCAGCCCCAACCCGGGGTCCTCCTACAATGAGCAGTTCTTC
>TRBV28|TRBJ2-5|.|.
CASSFIFERGQETQYF
TGTGCCAGCAGTTTCATCTTCGAAAGGGGGCAAGAGACCCAGTACTTC
>TRBV28|TRBJ2-6|.|.
CASSLQAPTTNVLTF
TGTGCCAGCAGTCTTCAGGCCCCAACCACCAACGTCCTGACTTTC
>TRBV10-2|TRBJ1-5|.|TRBD1
CARTGSGPPSLSQRGDQHF
TGCGCCAGGACAGGGAGCGGGCCACCGTCTCTTTCGCAACGTGGCGACCAGCATTTT
>TRBV23-1|TRBJ1-5|.|TRBD1
CASRAPTGGNQPQHF
TGCGCCAGCAGGGCCCCGACAGGGGGCAATCAGCCCCAGCATTTT
>TRBV3-1/TRBV3-2|TRBJ2-3|.|.
CASSQVGTQYF
TGTGCCAGCAGCCAAGTCGGGACGCAGTATTTT
>TRBV19|TRBJ2-3|.|TRBD2
CASSTRRLAGVPDTQYF
TGTGCCAGTAGTACCCGTCGGCTAGCGGGAGTCCCAGATACGCAGTATTTT
>TRBV6-6|TRBJ1-5|.|.
CASEKQDLRQPQHF
TGTGCCAGCGAAAAACAGGATTTAAGGCAGCCCCAGCATTTT
>TRBV4-1|TRBJ1-5|.|.
CASSQSVGTYLQPQHF
TGCGCCAGCAGCCAATCGGTCGGGACATATCTTCAGCCCCAGCATTTT
>TRBV6-5|TRBJ1-4|.|TRBD1
CASSSVTGGEKLFF
TGTGCCAGCAGTTCCGTGACAGGGGGTGAAAAACTGTTTTTT